These T cell receptor beta chains were read from a single sample in a study of blood T cell repertoires in COVID-19. The data were produced by immunoSEQ multiplex PCR, yet TCRdb's version contains in-frame clones alone and is incomplete. This sample has about 260,000 clones; roughly 88% occur once, and the top ten carry roughly 2%. Sequenced input: PBMCs or T cells enriched from blood (not recorded which). Source of these receptors: a woman between 50 and 59 years old who had recovered from COVID-19. Each CDR3 is given with its conserved first and last residue. The D gene is left open where the match is weak. Clone size is given for some rows only: seen once, a few or many times, or a class if the clone is expanded.

clone size | D gene | V gene | CDR3 protein
few | TRBD1 | TRBV24-1 | CATSDFRQGDGVGSPLHF
NA | NA | TRBV5-8 | CASSSQGSTDTQYF
once | NA | TRBV19 | CASSMQGYSNQPQHF
NA | NA | TRBV4-3 | CASSQDLSGATDTQYF
NA | NA | TRBV4-3 | CASSQEGSGAVSPLHF
NA | TRBD1 | TRBV9 | CASTPSGGQGSSKNIQYF
few | NA | TRBV9 | CASSVVSRSTEAFF
NA | NA | TRBV7-3 | CASSPRQGTDTQYF
NA | TRBD1 | TRBV5-4 | CASSERTGGSDTQYF
NA | TRBD2 | TRBV5-1 | CASSQGLAGADTQYF
NA | NA | TRBV9 | CASSSAGGQPQHF
few | NA | TRBV7-9 | CASSRQGRANVLTF
NA | TRBD1 | TRBV10-3 | CAISESQGAYNEQFF
NA | NA | TRBV18 | CASSLWESYGYTF
NA | NA | TRBV6-1 | CASSEPFPNEQFF
NA | TRBD1 | TRBV5-1 | CASRQGFSGNTIYF
NA | NA | TRBV5-4 | CASSLGRGPPNYEQYF
many | NA | TRBV20-1 | CSASSGGLGETQYF
NA | TRBD1 | TRBV7-2 | CASSLQTGDEQYF
NA | NA | TRBV7-6 | CASSLYPSNTEAFF
NA | TRBD2 | TRBV19 | CASSTPLAGGPGEQFF
NA | NA | TRBV6-5 | CASRTLSTENTEAFF
NA | TRBD1 | TRBV7-7 | CASSLAPGQGTGELFF
NA | NA | TRBV5-1 | CASSLSRTPAAFF
NA | NA | TRBV6-5 | CASTDSTGYGYTF
NA | NA | TRBV15 | CATSGRGPGYGYTF
NA | NA | TRBV27 | CASSLLIGSHYGYTF
NA | TRBD2 | TRBV5-5 | CASSSPGLAGEETQYF
NA | NA | TRBV19 | CASSISAGSSQPQHF
NA | TRBD2 | TRBV11-2 | CASSFVRGLAGGAGETQYF
NA | TRBD1 | TRBV6-5 | CASRPKQGINEKLFF
NA | TRBD2 | TRBV5-5 | CASSLASGGTSTDTQYF
NA | NA | TRBV11-3 | CASSFGGFSYEQYF
once | TRBD1 | TRBV7-9 | CASSPGQGNYGYTF
NA | NA | TRBV21-1 | CASSNLNRQGRPSDSPLHF
NA | NA | TRBV6-5 | CASQTAGVPYEQYF
NA | TRBD2 | TRBV28 | CASSGSGRAFNEQFF